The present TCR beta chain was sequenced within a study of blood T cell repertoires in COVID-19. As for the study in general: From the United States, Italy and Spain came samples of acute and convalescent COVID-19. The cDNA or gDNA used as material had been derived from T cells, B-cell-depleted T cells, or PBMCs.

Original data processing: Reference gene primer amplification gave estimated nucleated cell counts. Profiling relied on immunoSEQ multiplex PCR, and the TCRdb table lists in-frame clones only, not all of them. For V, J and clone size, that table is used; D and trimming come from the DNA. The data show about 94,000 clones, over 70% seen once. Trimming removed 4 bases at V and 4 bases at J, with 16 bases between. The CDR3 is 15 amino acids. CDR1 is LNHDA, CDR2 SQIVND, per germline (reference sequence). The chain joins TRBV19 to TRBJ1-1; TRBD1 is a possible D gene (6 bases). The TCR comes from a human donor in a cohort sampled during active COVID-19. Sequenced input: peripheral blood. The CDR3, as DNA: TGTGCCAGTAGTAACCCCGCAGGGGTCGGCACTGAAGCTTTCTTT. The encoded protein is CASSNPAGVGTEAFF. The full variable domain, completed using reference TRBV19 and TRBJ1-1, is DGGITQSPKYLFRKEGQNVTLSCEQNLNHDAMYWYRQDPGQGLRLIYYSQIVNDFQKGDIAEGYSVSREKKESFPLTVTSAQKNPTAFYLCASSNPAGVGTEAFFGQGTRLTVV.